This TCR beta chain was captured by sequencing in a study of blood T cell repertoires in COVID-19. Overall study context: Material from acute and convalescent COVID-19 was sourced from the United States, Italy and Spain. PBMCs, B-cell-depleted T cells, or T cells provided the cDNA or gDNA that made up the material.

In the source study's methods: Reference gene primers were amplified, and this amplification served to estimate nucleated cell counts. TCRdb's copy holds only in-frame clones and misses some; the assay was immunoSEQ multiplex PCR. V and J calls and clone size are those listed in that table; D and trimming were worked out from the DNA. The sample lists fewer than 150,000 clones, about two thirds occurring once. The CDR3 has 15 residues. The germline CDR1 and CDR2 sequences are LGHDT and YNNKEL (reference sequence). V was trimmed by 2 bases and J by 7 bases, leaving 14 bases between them. This receptor was taken from a human donor with acute or convalescent COVID-19. The donor label of this sample is uncertain. The chain joins TRBV3-1 (or the pseudogene TRBV3-2) to TRBJ1-4; D is possibly TRBD1 (5 bases). The sample consisted of peripheral blood. The CDR3 loop is CASSQRRGGTEKLFF. The CDR3 DNA reads TGTGCCAGCAGCCAAAGGAGGGGAGGGACTGAAAAACTGTTTTTT.